A selection of T cell receptor beta chains follows, all from one sample in a study of radiotherapy plus CTLA-4 blockade in lung cancer. This table comes from immunoSEQ multiplex PCR, and its TCRdb copy is limited to in-frame clones, with some not included. The sample consists of 62,000 or so clones, roughly 85% of them appearing once. The sequencing here drew on peripheral blood, taken from a patient treated with radiotherapy plus ipilimumab. These receptors were collected from a human donor with non-small cell lung cancer who had a complete response to radiotherapy plus ipilimumab. Both conserved end residues are part of each CDR3. The order of the fields is D gene, clone size, J gene, V gene, CDR3 protein, CDR3 DNA. The D gene is left open where the match is weak. Part of the rows lack a size; the others show once, few, many or a class for expanded clones.

d_call: NA; clone_size: NA; j_call: TRBJ1-2; v_call: TRBV9; cdr3_aa: CASSAGLPNGGYTF; cdr3_nt: TGTGCCAGCAGCGCCGGACTACCAAACGGTGGCTACACCTTC
d_call: NA; clone_size: NA; j_call: TRBJ2-1; v_call: TRBV5-4; cdr3_aa: CATTRGDYNEQFF; cdr3_nt: TGTGCCACCACAAGGGGCGACTACAATGAGCAGTTCTTC
d_call: NA; clone_size: NA; j_call: TRBJ1-5; v_call: TRBV18; cdr3_aa: CASSPPAGRPQHF; cdr3_nt: TGTGCCAGCTCACCACCGGCAGGGCGGCCCCAGCATTTT
d_call: TRBD2; clone_size: NA; j_call: TRBJ2-4; v_call: TRBV5-6; cdr3_aa: CASSRGLAGTIQYF; cdr3_nt: TGTGCCAGCAGCCGGGGACTAGCGGGAACGATTCAGTACTTC
d_call: NA; clone_size: NA; j_call: TRBJ1-1; v_call: TRBV5-6; cdr3_aa: CASSWPPGSLKGTEAFF; cdr3_nt: TGTGCCAGCAGCTGGCCACCGGGCTCCCTAAAGGGGACTGAAGCTTTCTTT
d_call: TRBD2; clone_size: NA; j_call: TRBJ2-1; v_call: TRBV9; cdr3_aa: CASSVGAGPLTGEQFF; cdr3_nt: TGTGCCAGCAGCGTAGGAGCGGGACCGTTAACAGGAGAGCAGTTCTTC
d_call: TRBD2; clone_size: NA; j_call: TRBJ2-1; v_call: TRBV5-1; cdr3_aa: CASSLAGGDNEQFF; cdr3_nt: TGCGCCAGCAGTTTAGCGGGAGGTGACAATGAGCAGTTCTTC
d_call: NA; clone_size: NA; j_call: TRBJ1-3; v_call: TRBV15; cdr3_aa: CATSRDRGYTGNTIYF; cdr3_nt: TGTGCCACCAGCAGAGATAGGGGATACACTGGAAACACCATATATTTT
d_call: NA; clone_size: NA; j_call: TRBJ2-3; v_call: TRBV6-5; cdr3_aa: CASSSHSRTTDTQYF; cdr3_nt: TGTGCCAGCAGTTCCCACTCCAGGACCACAGATACGCAGTATTTT
d_call: NA; clone_size: NA; j_call: TRBJ2-1; v_call: TRBV7-7; cdr3_aa: CASSLAMSDYNEQFF; cdr3_nt: TGTGCTAGCAGCTTAGCCATGTCCGACTACAATGAGCAGTTCTTC
d_call: NA; clone_size: few; j_call: TRBJ1-1; v_call: TRBV11-2; cdr3_aa: CASSPTQGWDTEAFF; cdr3_nt: TGTGCCAGCAGCCCTACACAGGGTTGGGACACTGAAGCTTTCTTT